This T cell receptor (beta chain) stems from a study of cytomegalovirus exposure and HLA in healthy donors. The study, taken as a whole, reports: As immune exposure information, only CMV serostatus was available. Under in vitro conditions, a few CMV-associated chains were confirmed as specific for CMV antigens. It was in a later analysis that TCR association rates were seen to vary by HLA locus, highest for DRB1 and lowest for HLA-C.

With respect to this clone: The antigen is not known.

CDR1 is LNHDA and CDR2 is SQIVND in the germline V gene (reference sequence). The CDR3 sequence is 13 residues long. V gave up 3 bases and J gave up 6 bases, with 9 bases separating them. Though nominally healthy at sampling, donors likely had unrecorded immune exposures. The PCR employed 60 Vbeta primers together with 13 Jbeta primers. Libraries were prepared by immunoSEQ multiplex PCR; TCRdb keeps only in-frame clonotypes and omits some of them. Of 200,000 to 250,000 clones in the sample, around 86% were seen once. Sequencing input: PBMCs. This chain connects TRBV19 to TRBJ1-5; D is uncertain. This clonotype was obtained from a woman aged 40 to 55 in good health and CMV-seronegative. CDR3 sequence reads: CASSMRGIQPQHF. The CDR3 nucleotides are TGTGCCAGTAGTATGCGAGGGATTCAGCCCCAGCATTTT. Using reference TRBV19 and TRBJ1-5 for the parts outside the CDR3, the full variable domain is DGGITQSPKYLFRKEGQNVTLSCEQNLNHDAMYWYRQDPGQGLRLIYYSQIVNDFQKGDIAEGYSVSREKKESFPLTVTSAQKNPTAFYLCASSMRGIQPQHFGDGTRLSIL.